The 9 T cell receptor beta chains presented below share a single source sample, sequenced in a study of human T cells and chemical hapten exposure. TCRdb passed the RACE reads through MiXCR, listing each CDR3 protein once. The sample consists of tens of thousands of distinct CDR3 sequences, around 9.3% of them appearing once. Time point described: patch test 1, 2 weeks after DPC sensitization. Treatment: therapeutic diphenylcyclopropenone sensitization with weekly scalp DPC. The sample was whole blood, taken in connection with sensitization to the hapten diphenylcyclopropenone (DPC). These receptors were collected from a woman aged 40 to 50 with alopecia areata. Some clones in this sample may be carry-over from other donors' samples.

This clonotype was seen at least ten times. V usage is TRBV19 and J usage is TRBJ2-1, with a tentative D call TRBD1 (5 bases). In germline, CDR1 is LNHDA, CDR2 SQIVND (reference sequence). The ends were cut back, 9 bases at V and 4 bases at J, with 10 bases in the middle. The CDR3 loop spans 12 amino acids. The CDR3 region is CASRTLYNEQFF. DNA of the CDR3: TGTGCCAGCCGGACACTTTACAATGAGCAGTTCTTC. The full variable domain, in which reference TRBV19 and TRBJ2-1 provide the parts outside the CDR3, is DGGITQSPKYLFRKEGQNVTLSCEQNLNHDAMYWYRQDPGQGLRLIYYSQIVNDFQKGDIAEGYSVSREKKESFPLTVTSAQKNPTAFYLCASRTLYNEQFFGPGTRLTVL.

In its sample, this clonotype was seen a few times. The V gene is TRBV6-6, the J gene TRBJ1-5; perhaps TRBD1 as D (6 bases). The CDR3 consists of 16 residues. Trimming cost V 3 bases and J 5 bases, with 17 bases left between them. The germline V gene encodes CDR1 MNHNY and CDR2 SVGAGI (reference sequence). CDR3 residues: CASSYTRGAGDQPQHF. For the CDR3, the DNA is TGTGCCAGCAGTTATACAAGAGGGGCAGGGGATCAGCCCCAGCATTTT.

This clonotype was observed a handful of times. This sequence joins TRBV2 and TRBJ1-2; D is ambiguous. This CDR3 contains 14 residues. V lost 5 bases and J 4 bases, leaving 14 bases between the germline ends. Germline V gives CDR1 SNHLY, CDR2 FYNNEI. CDR3 sequence reads: CASSREATIYGYTF. Here the CDR3 DNA reads TGTGCCAGCAGTCGTGAAGCGACGATCTATGGCTACACCTTC. Based on the CDR3 plus reference TRBV2 and TRBJ1-2, the full variable domain is EPEVTQTPSHQVTQMGQEVILRCVPISNHLYFYWYRQILGQKVEFLVSFYNNEISEKSEIFDDQFSVERPDGSNFTLKIRSTKLEDSAMYFCASSREATIYGYTFGSGTRLTVV.

V is TRBV6-5 and J is TRBJ2-1; 14 bases are shared with TRBD2. From germline, CDR1 is MNHEY and CDR2 SVGAGI. V was clipped by 2 bases and J by 5 bases; unmatched bases: 2. The CDR3 spans 16 residues. This chain's CDR3 is CASSYRGLAGDNEQFF. The CDR3 DNA follows: TGTGCCAGCAGTTACCGGGGACTAGCGGGGGACAATGAGCAGTTCTTC.

This clonotype was detected ten times or more. The CDR3 DNA reads TGTGCCAGCAGTTCGCGACAGGGCTCCGAGCAGTACTTC. It yields the protein CASSSRQGSEQYF. The genes are TRBV27 and TRBJ2-7, with 7 bases aligning to TRBD1. This CDR3 has 13 residues. The V segment lost 4 bases and the J segment 6 bases; nucleotides outside the gene matches: 6. Looked up from germline, CDR1 is MNHEY and CDR2 is SMNVEV (reference sequence).

This clonotype was seen ten or more times. The rearrangement uses TRBV6-1 and TRBJ1-6; tentatively, D is TRBD1 (6 bases). Germline CDR1 reads MNHNS; CDR2 reads SASEGT. This CDR3 is built from 13 residues. Trimming left V 6 bases short and J 5 bases short, with 8 bases between. Written as DNA, the CDR3 is TGTGCCAGCAGACGGGACAATAATTCACCCCTCCACTTT. Its protein is CASRRDNNSPLHF.

This clonotype was counted a few times. V usage is TRBV9 and J usage is TRBJ2-3; D gene unclear. Per germline, CDR1 SGDLS and CDR2 YYNGEE. This CDR3 region has 15 residues. V was clipped by 0 bases and J by 0 bases, with 8 bases between them. CDR3 loop: CASSVGSLSTDTQYF. In DNA, the CDR3 is TGTGCCAGCAGCGTAGGAAGCCTGAGCACAGATACGCAGTATTTT.

This clonotype was seen ten or more times. This chain links TRBV6-6 with TRBJ2-7, with 9 bases identical to TRBD2. The CDR3 totals 16 residues. With V trimmed by 4 bases and J by 2 bases, 9 bases remained unmatched. CDR1 and CDR2 (germline): MNHNY, SVGAGI (reference sequence). CDR3 bases: TGTGCCAGCAGTTCAACGGGGACTAGCAACGCCTACGAGCAGTACTTC. It yields the protein CASSSTGTSNAYEQYF.

This clonotype has a handful of counts. The V call is TRBV20-1, the J call TRBJ2-3, with 7 bases fitting TRBD2. V lost 5 bases, J lost 1 base, and 3 bases stayed unmatched. The CDR3 totals 13 residues. Germline-derived CDR1 and CDR2 are DFQATT and SNEGSKA (reference sequence). CDR3 sequence reads: CSAWAGGTDTQYF. In DNA form, the CDR3 reads TGCAGTGCTTGGGCGGGGGGCACAGATACGCAGTATTTT.